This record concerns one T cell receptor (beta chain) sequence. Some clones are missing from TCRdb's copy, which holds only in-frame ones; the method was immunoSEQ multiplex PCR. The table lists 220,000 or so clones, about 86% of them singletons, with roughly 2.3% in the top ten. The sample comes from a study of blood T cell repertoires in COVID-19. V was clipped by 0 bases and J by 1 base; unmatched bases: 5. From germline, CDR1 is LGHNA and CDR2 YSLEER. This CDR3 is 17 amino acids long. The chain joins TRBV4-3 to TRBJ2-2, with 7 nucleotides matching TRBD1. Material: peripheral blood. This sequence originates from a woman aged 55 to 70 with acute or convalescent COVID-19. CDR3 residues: CASSQDRNRGNTGELFF. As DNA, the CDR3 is TGCGCCAGCAGCCAAGATAGGAACAGGGGGAACACCGGGGAGCTGTTTTTT.